The clone carrying this T cell receptor beta chain turned up a few times. The antigen is not known. The sample is drawn from a study of T-cell memory formation after mild COVID-19. General study results and limits: Among clones peaking at day 37 in the second wave, SARS-CoV-2 specificity remained unconfirmed. Clones contracting day 15 to 85 were balanced CD4/CD8; later expanders leaned CD4+.

Via MiXCR, TCRdb re-called the 5' RACE reads, giving one row per CDR3 protein. This sample has under 450,000 distinct CDR3 sequences; 14% occur once, and the top ten carry about 22%. This CDR3 is 13 amino acids long. CDR1 is SGHDT and CDR2 is YYEEEE in the germline V gene. The J segment lost 7 bases and the V segment lost 4 bases, leaving 5 bases of the junction unmatched. Specimen: PBMCs or a T cell subset sorted from them (not recorded which). This chain joins TRBV5-6 and TRBJ1-5, with 7 bases aligning to TRBD1. This clonotype was sampled from a man younger than 35 who had mild COVID-19 (a few samples of this study predate the infection). Cell type and time point are not known. CDR3 coding DNA: TGTGCCAGCAGCATACGACAGGGACAGCCCCAGCATTTT. This translates into CASSIRQGQPQHF.